The 23 T cell receptor beta chains given below trace back to one sample, sequenced in a study of T-cell memory formation after mild COVID-19. MiXCR, run by TCRdb on the 5' RACE reads, gives a single entry per CDR3 protein. Altogether 70,000 to 95,000 distinct CDR3 sequences are present, 9.5% to 15% being singletons, with the ten largest covering roughly two fifths. The sequencing input was PBMCs or a T cell subset sorted from them (not recorded which). Receptors originate from a man younger than 35 who had mild COVID-19 (a few samples of this study predate the infection). Cell type and time point are not known.

This clonotype showed up many times. This rearrangement joins TRBV7-8 to TRBJ1-4; D is unclear. Per germline, CDR1 SGHVS and CDR2 FQNEAQ. Trimming cost V 1 base and J 7 bases, with 13 bases left between them. The CDR3 runs 15 residues. This CDR3 is CASSLVEGAGEKLFF. The CDR3 DNA follows: TGTGCCAGCAGCTTAGTAGAGGGCGCGGGTGAAAAACTGTTTTTT.

The CDR3: CSARGGQGVLYEQYF. For the CDR3, the DNA is TGCAGTGCTAGAGGGGGACAGGGGGTTCTCTACGAGCAGTACTTC. The chain carries TRBV20-1 and TRBJ2-7; TRBD1 agrees at 11 bases. The germline gives CDR1 DFQATT, CDR2 SNEGSKA (reference sequence). The CDR3 extends over 15 amino acids. Trimming took 1 base from V and 3 from J; bases not matched to a gene: 5.

V usage is TRBV20-1 and J usage is TRBJ1-2, with D perhaps matching TRBD1 (5 bases). Germline V gives CDR1 DFQATT, CDR2 SNEGSKA (reference sequence). CDR3 length: 11 residues. The CDR3, as DNA: TGCGGAGTCCAGGGATCCTATGGCTACACCTTC. Protein sequence: CGVQGSYGYTF.

The chain recombines TRBV20-1 with TRBJ2-2, with D maybe TRBD1 (6 bases). There are 16 residues in the CDR3. Trimming cost V 0 bases and J 1 base, with 12 bases left between them. CDR1 is DFQATT and CDR2 is SNEGSKA in the germline V gene (reference sequence). CDR3 DNA sequence: TGCAGTGCTAGAGATCGGAAGGGGGAGAACACCGGGGAGCTGTTTTTT. Translated: CSARDRKGENTGELFF.

The chain joins TRBV27 to TRBJ2-7; possibly TRBD1 or TRBD2 for D (5 bases each). Trimming removed 0 bases from V and 3 bases from J, with 12 bases in between. The V gene's germline CDR1 is MNHEY and CDR2 SMNVEV (reference sequence). The CDR3 has 15 residues. CDR3 residues: CASSLSTGPFYEQYF. CDR3 in DNA: TGTGCCAGCAGTTTATCGACGGGGCCTTTCTACGAGCAGTACTTC.

The chain has TRBV18 and TRBJ2-5; 12 nucleotides match TRBD1. V was clipped by 6 bases and J by 0 bases; unmatched bases: 14. Germline CDR1 and CDR2: KGHSH and LQKENI. This CDR3 contains 19 residues. The DNA for the CDR3 is TGTGCCAGCTCGCCGGGACAGGGGGCGTACTACCTGTACCAAGAGACCCAGTACTTC. This translates into CASSPGQGAYYLYQETQYF.

This CDR3 reads CASSLKGETEAFF. In nucleotides, the CDR3 is TGTGCCAGCAGTCTTAAGGGAGAAACTGAAGCTTTCTTT. The chain recombines TRBV27 with TRBJ1-1; no firm D call. The germline V gene encodes CDR1 MNHEY and CDR2 SMNVEV (reference sequence). V lost 5 bases, J lost 5 bases, and 12 bases lay in between. This CDR3 is 13 amino acids long.

This clonotype was seen more than once but under ten times. The CDR3 sequence: CASTYRRGDYGYTF. The CDR3 bases are TGTGCCAGCACCTACAGAAGGGGAGACTATGGCTACACCTTC. The gene calls are TRBV12-3 or TRBV12-4 and TRBJ1-2; weak D call: TRBD1 (5 bases). The CDR3 is 14 amino acids. The V end was cut by 7 bases, the J end by 3 bases, with 15 bases between.

This sequence joins TRBV4-1 and TRBJ2-7; 11 bases are a match to TRBD1. CDR3 size: 16 residues. V was clipped by 3 bases and J by 3 bases; unmatched bases: 7. Looked up from germline, CDR1 is MGHRA and CDR2 is YSYEKL. DNA for the CDR3: TGCGCCAGCAGCCAGGGGACAGGGGGATTTATCTACGAGCAGTACTTC. It is translated as CASSQGTGGFIYEQYF.

This chain uses TRBV9 with TRBJ2-1, with no clear D. Trimming left V 0 bases short and J 0 bases short, with 10 bases between. CDR3 length: 16 amino acids. Per germline, CDR1 SGDLS and CDR2 YYNGEE. CDR3 nucleotides: TGTGCCAGCAGCGTAGATGGCGAGAGCTCCTACAATGAGCAGTTCTTC. Translating it yields CASSVDGESSYNEQFF.

This clonotype showed up just a few times. The chain joins TRBV5-6 to TRBJ2-6, with D possibly being TRBD1 (5 bases). The CDR3 covers 14 residues. V lost 5 bases and J 0 bases, leaving 6 bases between the germline ends. CDR1 and CDR2 (germline): SGHDT, YYEEEE. CDR3 in amino acids: CASSQGSGANVLTF. The DNA of the CDR3 is TGTGCCAGCAGTCAGGGCTCTGGGGCCAACGTCCTGACTTTC.

CDR3 coding DNA: TGTGCCAGCAGTCCCTCCGCCTACGAGCAGTACTTC. Protein sequence: CASSPSAYEQYF. This chain connects TRBV12-3 or TRBV12-4 to TRBJ2-7, with D unresolved. Trimming stripped 5 bases from V and 2 bases from J, with 7 bases between. The CDR3 is 12 amino acids.

This clonotype has only a few counts. This rearrangement joins TRBV10-2 to TRBJ1-2; D is uncertain. From germline, CDR1 is WSHSY and CDR2 SAAADI. V lost 2 bases and J 4 bases, leaving 5 bases between the germline ends. The CDR3 is 12 amino acids. The CDR3: CASSENGYGYTF. The CDR3 DNA reads as TGCGCCAGCAGTGAGAATGGCTATGGCTACACCTTC.

This clonotype was observed a handful of times. The chain recombines TRBV7-6 with TRBJ2-7, with D possibly being TRBD2 (6 bases). CDR1 is SGHVS, CDR2 FNYEAQ, per germline. This CDR3 comprises 14 residues. The germline V and J ends were trimmed by 2 bases and 7 bases, with 15 bases remaining between them. CDR3 amino acids: CASSLFAYAGEQYF. The CDR3 region has the DNA TGTGCCAGCAGCTTATTCGCGTACGCGGGGGAGCAGTACTTC.

This clonotype has just one count. The chain couples TRBV20-1 to TRBJ1-6; no firm D call. Germline V gives CDR1 DFQATT, CDR2 SNEGSKA (reference sequence). Trimming took 6 bases from V and 5 from J, leaving 8 bases between them. CDR3 size: 12 residues. Written as DNA, the CDR3 is TGCAGTGCCCCCGAACATAATTCACCCCTCCACTTT. As protein: CSAPEHNSPLHF.

This clonotype came up many times. The genes are TRBV12-5 and TRBJ2-1, with 8 bases aligning to TRBD1. V lost 6 bases and J lost 7; bases outside the gene matches: 8. Looked up from germline, CDR1 is LGHNT and CDR2 is FRNRAP. The CDR3 spans 14 residues. CDR3 region: CASGEATGVNEQFF. CDR3 in DNA: TGTGCTAGTGGAGAAGCGACAGGGGTTAATGAGCAGTTCTTC.

This sequence joins TRBV10-2 and TRBJ2-1; 9 bases line up with TRBD1. Germline V gene data show CDR1 as WSHSY and CDR2 as SAAADI. V shed 4 bases and J 5 bases; nucleotides not matched to a gene: 6. There are 15 residues in the CDR3. The CDR3 reads CASSGTGQGDNEQFF. In nucleotides, the CDR3 is TGCGCCAGCAGTGGAACGGGACAGGGAGACAATGAGCAGTTCTTC.

V is TRBV19 and J is TRBJ2-5; D unclear. The ends were cut back, 9 bases at V and 5 bases at J, with 19 bases in the middle. The length of the CDR3 is 14 residues. CDR1 is LNHDA and CDR2 is SQIVND in the germline V gene (reference sequence). The DNA for the CDR3 is TGTGCCAGAAGACAAAAAACAGTTCCGGAGACCCAGTACTTC. Amino acid sequence: CARRQKTVPETQYF.

This clonotype was detected ten times or more. The chain couples TRBV5-1 to TRBJ2-1; no definite D call. The CDR3 sequence is 14 residues long. Per the germline V gene, CDR1 is SGHRS and CDR2 is YFSETQ. Trimming removed 1 base from V and 6 bases from J, with 11 bases in between. The CDR3 reads CASSLQSLGNEQFF. The CDR3 DNA sequence: TGCGCCAGCAGCTTGCAGAGCTTGGGCAATGAGCAGTTCTTC.

This clonotype occurred a few times. The chain links TRBV12-3 or TRBV12-4 to TRBJ1-1; 7 bases are shared with TRBD1. This CDR3 spans 14 amino acids. The J segment lost 5 bases and the V segment lost 4 bases, leaving 7 bases of the junction unmatched. The CDR3 is CASSYEGAGTEAFF. The DNA for the CDR3 is TGTGCCAGCAGTTACGAGGGGGCAGGGACTGAAGCTTTCTTT.

This chain links TRBV30 with TRBJ2-1; the match to TRBD2 covers 7 bases. V was pared by 2 bases and J by 4 bases, with 5 bases of the junction left unmatched. This CDR3 contains 14 residues. In germline, CDR1 is GTSNPN, CDR2 SVGIG (reference sequence). The CDR3 spells CAWSPQAGYNEQFF. The CDR3 DNA follows: TGTGCCTGGAGTCCGCAAGCGGGGTACAATGAGCAGTTCTTC.

The chain couples TRBV11-2 to TRBJ2-5, with a possible D match to TRBD1 (6 bases). CDR1 is SGHAT and CDR2 is FQNNGV in the germline V gene. The germline V and J ends were trimmed by 4 bases and 6 bases, with 18 bases remaining between them. CDR3 length: 15 residues. In DNA, the CDR3 is TGTGCCAGCAGCTCACCGCAAGCAGGGGAGAAGACCCAGTACTTC. Protein product: CASSSPQAGEKTQYF.

J is TRBJ1-2 and V is TRBV7-9; D is unresolved. V lost 5 bases, J lost 6 bases, and 22 bases lay in between. CDR3 length equals 16 residues. Germline V gene data show CDR1 as SEHNR and CDR2 as FQNEAQ (reference sequence). This CDR3 is CASSLRTETQVHGYTF. The CDR3 DNA reads TGTGCCAGCAGCCTCCGGACGGAGACCCAGGTCCATGGCTACACCTTC.